These 10 T cell receptor beta chains were all obtained from the same sample, sequenced in a study of blood T cells in healthy people across ages. It was with a sample-barcoded 5' primer and a J-beta primer mix that a second PCR of roughly 7 to 12 cycles was run. TCRdb processed the 5' RACE reads anew with MiXCR; each CDR3 protein has one entry. The table shows around 1,000,000 distinct CDR3 sequences, with roughly a quarter occurring only once. Separately, the same data were catalogued under a study of T cells of mothers and their children.

The sequencing input was blood. The receptors derive from a girl under 10 years old in good health.

The chain carries TRBV29-1 and TRBJ1-2; D is ambiguous. Per germline, CDR1 SQVTM and CDR2 ANQGSEA. Trimming removed 0 bases at V and 5 bases at J, with 7 bases between. This CDR3 spans 12 amino acids. CDR3 residues: CSVEDRVYGYTF. CDR3 bases: TGCAGCGTTGAAGATCGCGTATATGGCTACACCTTC.

A few counts support this clonotype. V and J are TRBV6-1 and TRBJ2-1, with D perhaps matching TRBD2 (7 bases). Germline V gives CDR1 MNHNS, CDR2 SASEGT. The CDR3 loop spans 14 amino acids. V was clipped by 4 bases and J by 10 bases, with 17 bases between them. CDR3 bases: TGTGCCAGCAGTGTGGGGGGGGGCATTCCGGAGCAGTTCTTC. This gives the protein CASSVGGGIPEQFF.

The rearrangement uses TRBV29-1 and TRBJ2-5, with 8 bases that match TRBD2. Matching the DNA end better, TRBJ2-1 makes the J call doubtful. The CDR3 consists of 12 residues. The germline V gene has CDR1 SQVTM and CDR2 ANQGSEA. This CDR3 is CSGGLETNEQFF. In DNA form, the CDR3 reads TGCAGCGGGGGACTAGAAACGAATGAGCAGTTCTTC.

The V call is TRBV12-3 or TRBV12-4, the J call TRBJ2-7; possibly TRBD2 for D (5 bases). The V gene lost 6 bases and the J gene lost 7 bases, with 16 bases spanning the gap. The CDR3 extends over 13 amino acids. CDR3 protein: CASSPRLGGEQYF. DNA of the CDR3: TGTGCCAGCAGCCCTAGGCTGGGCGGGGAGCAGTACTTC.

The chain recombines TRBV28 with TRBJ2-1; D uncertain. Trimming removed 1 base at V and 7 bases at J, with 8 bases between. The CDR3 is made up of 13 amino acids. Per the germline V gene, CDR1 is MDHEN and CDR2 is SYDVKM. The CDR3 nucleotides are TGTGCCAGCAGTTTATCTGTGGAAAATGAGCAGTTCTTC. Protein sequence: CASSLSVENEQFF. Combining the CDR3 with reference TRBV28 and TRBJ2-1 gives the whole variable domain DVKVTQSSRYLVKRTGEKVFLECVQDMDHENMFWYRQDPGLGLRLIYFSYDVKMKEKGDIPEGYSVSREKKERFSLILESASTNQTSMYLCASSLSVENEQFFGPGTRLTVL.

The chain recombines TRBV11-2 with TRBJ1-1; D unresolved. Trimming took off 1 base at V and 7 bases at J, with 16 bases between the two ends. Germline V gene lookup returns CDR1 SGHAT and CDR2 FQNNGV. This CDR3 comprises 15 residues. In DNA form, the CDR3 reads TGTGCCAGCAGCTTAGGAGGGCAGCCGTCCTTTGAAGCTTTCTTT. Translation gives CASSLGGQPSFEAFF. The full variable domain, in which reference TRBV11-2 and TRBJ1-1 provide the parts outside the CDR3, is EAGVAQSPRYKIIEKRQSVAFWCNPISGHATLYWYQQILGQGPKLLIQFQNNGVVDDSQLPKDRFSAERLKGVDSTLKIQPAKLEDSAVYLCASSLGGQPSFEAFFGQGTRLTVV.

This sequence joins TRBV6-5 and TRBJ2-7, with D maybe TRBD2 (6 bases). CDR1 and CDR2 (germline): MNHEY, SVGAGI. This CDR3 is built from 15 residues. Trimming left V 5 bases short and J 1 base short, with 15 bases between. CDR3 sequence reads: CASSPHPTSSYEQYF. CDR3 DNA sequence: TGTGCCAGCAGTCCCCACCCGACTAGTTCCTACGAGCAGTACTTC.

The table lists this clonotype with a few counts. V and J are TRBV27 and TRBJ1-6, with 12 bases identical to TRBD1. From germline, CDR1 is MNHEY and CDR2 SMNVEV (reference sequence). Unmatched junction bases numbered 6, after V lost 2 bases and J lost 7 bases. The CDR3 sequence is 17 residues long. CDR3 amino acids: CASSLGDRGRGNSPLHF. As DNA, the CDR3 is TGTGCCAGCAGTTTAGGGGACAGGGGGCGTGGGAATTCACCCCTCCACTTT.

V gene TRBV10-2 combines with J gene TRBJ2-5; possible D gene TRBD2, 5 bases. The DNA end is a closer match to TRBJ2-1, so the J assignment may be wrong. Per germline, CDR1 WSHSY and CDR2 SAAADI. This CDR3 is built from 14 residues. Here the CDR3 DNA reads TGCGCCAGCAGTGAGTCGTGGGGAGTCAATGAGCAGTTCTTC. It is translated as CASSESWGVNEQFF.

This clonotype has a handful of counts. One junction end does not reproduce the germline sequence, and a read error may be involved. The genes are TRBV28 and TRBJ2-7; D may be TRBD2 (5 bases). Germline CDR1 MDHEN, CDR2 SYDVKM. This CDR3 has 12 residues. CDR3 DNA: TGTGCCAGCAAAGCTAGCTCCTACGAGCGGTACTTC. Its translation: CASKASSYERYF.